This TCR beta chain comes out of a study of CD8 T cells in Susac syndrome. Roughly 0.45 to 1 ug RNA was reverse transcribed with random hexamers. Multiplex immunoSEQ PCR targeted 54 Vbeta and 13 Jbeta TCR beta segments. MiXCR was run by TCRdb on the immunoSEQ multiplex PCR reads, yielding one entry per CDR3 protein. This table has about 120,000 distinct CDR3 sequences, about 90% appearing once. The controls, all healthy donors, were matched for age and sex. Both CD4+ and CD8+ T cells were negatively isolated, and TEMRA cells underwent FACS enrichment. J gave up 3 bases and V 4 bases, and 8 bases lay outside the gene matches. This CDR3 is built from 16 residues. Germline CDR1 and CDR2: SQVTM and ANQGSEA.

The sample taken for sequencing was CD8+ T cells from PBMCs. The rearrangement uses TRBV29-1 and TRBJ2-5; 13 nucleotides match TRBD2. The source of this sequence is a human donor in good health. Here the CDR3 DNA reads TGCAGCGTTGCCCGGACTAGCGGGAGCTCCAAAGAGACCCAGTACTTC. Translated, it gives CSVARTSGSSKETQYF. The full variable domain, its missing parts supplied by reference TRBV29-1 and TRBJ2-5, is SAVISQKPSRDICQRGTSLTIQCQVDSQVTMMFWYRQQPGQSLTLIATANQGSEATYESGFVIDKFPISRPNLTFSTLTVSNMSPEDSSIYLCSVARTSGSSKETQYFGPGTRLLVL.